The TCR beta chain under discussion was sequenced for a study of T cell changes during pregnancy in multiple sclerosis. Only in-frame clones appear in the TCRdb table, and some are missing; sequencing was by immunoSEQ multiplex PCR. The sample lists around 61,000 clones, approximately 87% occurring once. V shed 3 bases, J shed 4 bases, and the junction held 9 bases outside the gene matches. Germline V CDR1 and CDR2: LNHDA, SQIVND (reference sequence). The CDR3 extends over 17 amino acids. This clone appeared once. Sequencing was carried out using peripheral blood from another person, used as feeder cells. The chain combines TRBV19 with TRBJ1-1; 12 bases fit TRBD1. The receptor was isolated from a human donor whose cells served as feeder cells for cultures in a pregnancy study. The CDR3 DNA is TGTGCCAGTAGTATTAACCCGGGACAGGGGGCCAGCACTGAAGCTTTCTTT. Encoded protein: CASSINPGQGASTEAFF.